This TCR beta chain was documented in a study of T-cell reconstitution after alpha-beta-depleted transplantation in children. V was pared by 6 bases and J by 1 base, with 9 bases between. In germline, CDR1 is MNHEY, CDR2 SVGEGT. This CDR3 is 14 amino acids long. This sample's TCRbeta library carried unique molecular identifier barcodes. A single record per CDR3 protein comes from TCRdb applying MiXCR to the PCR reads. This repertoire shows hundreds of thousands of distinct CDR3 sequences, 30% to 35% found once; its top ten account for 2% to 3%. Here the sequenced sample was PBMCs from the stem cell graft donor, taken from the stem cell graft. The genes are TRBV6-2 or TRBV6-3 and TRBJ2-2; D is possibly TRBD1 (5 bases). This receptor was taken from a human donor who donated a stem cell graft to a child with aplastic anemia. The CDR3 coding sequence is TGTGCCAGCAGACAAACAGGGAACACCGGGGAGCTGTTTTTT. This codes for CASRQTGNTGELFF.